These T cell receptor beta chains were read from a single sample in a study of blood T cell repertoires in COVID-19. Sequencing used immunoSEQ multiplex PCR; TCRdb keeps in-frame clones, though not all of them. The data contain roughly 260,000 clones, around 90% of them seen just once; the ten biggest clones take up approximately 4%. The sequenced sample was peripheral blood. The receptors come from a man aged 55 to 70 who had recovered from COVID-19. Each CDR3 is given with its conserved first and last residue. D genes are given only for firm matches. Expanded clones get a size class; other rows say once, few or many, or leave the size out.

D gene	J gene	clone size	V gene	CDR3 protein	CDR3 DNA
NA	TRBJ2-3	NA	TRBV5-8	CASSPLDSPDTQYF	TGTGCCAGCAGCCCACTGGACAGTCCAGATACGCAGTATTTT
NA	TRBJ1-1	NA	TRBV21-1	CASIPPRILGQAMNNTEAFF	TGTGCCAGCATCCCACCGAGAATTCTGGGACAGGCAATGAACAACACTGAAGCTTTCTTT
NA	TRBJ1-5	once	TRBV7-2	CASSFQGYQPQHF	TGTGCCAGCAGCTTTCAGGGGTATCAGCCCCAGCATTTT
NA	TRBJ1-1	NA	TRBV7-6	CASSLTGGGMNTEAFF	TGTGCCAGCAGCCTCACAGGCGGGGGTATGAACACTGAAGCTTTCTTT
NA	TRBJ1-1	NA	TRBV6-2/TRBV6-3	CASSYHYPEAFF	TGTGCCAGCAGTTACCACTACCCTGAAGCTTTCTTT
TRBD1	TRBJ2-2	NA	TRBV18	CASSHGTGTITGELFF	TGTGCCAGCTCACACGGGACAGGTACTATCACCGGGGAGCTGTTTTTT
NA	TRBJ1-5	NA	TRBV18	CASSPPGGGFVQPQHF	TGTGCCAGCTCACCACCGGGAGGGGGGTTCGTTCAGCCCCAGCATTTT
NA	TRBJ1-2	NA	TRBV5-1	CASSSISGKSVDGYTF	TGCGCCAGCAGCTCAATTTCAGGGAAAAGTGTGGATGGCTACACCTTC
NA	TRBJ2-3	NA	TRBV6-5	CASSSTDTQYF	TGTGCCAGCAGTTCTACAGATACGCAGTATTTT
NA	TRBJ2-3	NA	TRBV5-1	CASSLGRRGGEDTQYF	TGCGCCAGCAGCTTGGGGCGCAGGGGAGGGGAAGATACGCAGTATTTT
NA	TRBJ2-7	NA	TRBV7-9	CASSRGQSSYEQYF	TGTGCCAGCAGCCGAGGACAGAGCTCCTACGAGCAGTACTTC
TRBD2	TRBJ2-1	NA	TRBV9	CASSVLPAGGNNEQFF	TGTGCCAGCAGCGTATTACCAGCGGGGGGAAATAATGAGCAGTTCTTC
TRBD2	TRBJ2-2	NA	TRBV6-4	CASSGAGSGGLDTGELFF	TGTGCCAGCAGTGGTGCTGGAAGCGGGGGGTTGGACACCGGGGAGCTGTTTTTT
NA	TRBJ1-5	NA	TRBV30	CAWSSGPGDQPQHF	TGTGCCTGGAGCTCGGGGCCGGGGGATCAGCCCCAGCATTTT
NA	TRBJ2-3	NA	TRBV24-1	CATSDAGSSDTQYF	TGTGCCACCAGTGATGCAGGTTCGTCAGATACGCAGTATTTT
NA	TRBJ1-2	once	TRBV2	CASRGQGPYGYTF	TGTGCCAGCAGGGGCCAGGGGCCTTATGGCTACACCTTC
TRBD2	TRBJ2-7	NA	TRBV6-2/TRBV6-3	CASSLAGDVYEQYF	TGTGCCAGCAGTTTAGCGGGGGATGTTTACGAGCAGTACTTC
NA	TRBJ1-4	NA	TRBV4-1	CASSQERVVGEKLFF	TGCGCCAGCAGCCAAGAGAGGGTAGTTGGGGAAAAACTGTTTTTT
NA	TRBJ1-1	NA	TRBV3-1/TRBV3-2	CASSQGGWVMNTEAFF	TGTGCCAGCAGCCAAGGAGGGTGGGTCATGAACACTGAAGCTTTCTTT
TRBD1	TRBJ1-3	NA	TRBV7-9	CASSPPWGQGISSVDTIYF	TGTGCCAGCAGCCCCCCCTGGGGACAGGGCATTAGTTCGGTTGACACCATATATTTT
NA	TRBJ2-5	NA	TRBV18	CASSPPNREETQYF	TGTGCCAGCTCACCACCAAACAGGGAAGAGACCCAGTACTTC
NA	TRBJ2-6	NA	TRBV5-6	CASSRPGGAGANVLTF	TGTGCCAGCAGCCGGCCGGGGGGCGCTGGGGCCAACGTCCTGACTTTC
NA	TRBJ1-1	NA	TRBV9	CASSPTDRMNTEAFF	TGTGCCAGCAGCCCAACCGACAGGATGAACACTGAAGCTTTCTTT
TRBD2	TRBJ2-3	NA	TRBV5-1	CASSLPSGAPDTQYF	TGCGCCAGCAGCTTGCCTAGCGGGGCCCCAGATACGCAGTATTTT
NA	TRBJ1-6	NA	TRBV27	CASREDSAYNSPLHF	TGTGCCAGCAGGGAGGATAGCGCCTATAATTCACCCCTCCACTTT
NA	TRBJ2-5	NA	TRBV7-7	CASSRNSGFLETQYF	TGTGCTAGCAGCCGAAATAGCGGTTTCTTGGAGACCCAGTACTTC
TRBD1	TRBJ1-3	NA	TRBV7-2	CASIRDSGTGNTIYF	TGTGCCAGCATCAGGGACAGTGGGACTGGAAACACCATATATTTT
TRBD2	TRBJ2-2	once	TRBV3-1/TRBV3-2	CASSQGHLGTSVVWGELFF	TGTGCCAGCAGCCAAGGCCATCTCGGGACTAGCGTAGTTTGGGGGGAGCTGTTTTTT
TRBD1	TRBJ1-4	once	TRBV4-1	CASSRQGTNEKLFF	TGCGCCAGCAGCCGACAGGGAACTAATGAAAAACTGTTTTTT
NA	TRBJ1-4	NA	TRBV9	CASSVGRGEKLFF	TGTGCCAGCAGCGTAGGCAGAGGAGAAAAACTGTTTTTT
TRBD1	TRBJ2-1	NA	TRBV14	CASSQLTGGNEQFF	TGTGCCAGCAGCCAGCTTACAGGGGGAAATGAGCAGTTCTTC
NA	TRBJ1-1	few	TRBV20-1	CSASKEETIVGWAEAFF	TGCAGTGCTAGTAAAGAGGAAACGATCGTCGGGTGGGCTGAAGCTTTCTTT
NA	TRBJ1-5	NA	TRBV2	CASSSDRLSNQPQHF	TGTGCCAGCAGTTCGGACAGACTTAGCAATCAGCCCCAGCATTTT
NA	TRBJ1-1	once	TRBV10-3	CAGRRAPNTEAFF	TGTGCCGGACGCAGGGCCCCAAACACTGAAGCTTTCTTT
TRBD2	TRBJ2-1	NA	TRBV4-1	CASSQIGLAGVRAVEQFF	TGCGCCAGCAGCCAAATAGGACTAGCGGGGGTCAGGGCCGTCGAGCAGTTCTTC
NA	TRBJ1-6	NA	TRBV27	CASSPRQYPSYNSPLHF	TGTGCCAGCAGTCCCCGACAGTACCCCTCCTATAATTCACCCCTCCACTTT
TRBD2	TRBJ2-7	NA	TRBV15	CATSQYQTGGSEQYF	TGTGCCACCAGCCAATATCAAACCGGGGGGTCCGAGCAGTACTTC
NA	TRBJ2-3	once	TRBV30	CAWSFAGLRDTQYF	TGTGCCTGGAGTTTCGCGGGGCTGCGGGATACGCAGTATTTT
NA	TRBJ2-1	NA	TRBV6-5	CASSMRRSGEQFF	TGTGCCAGCAGTATGAGGCGGTCCGGGGAGCAGTTCTTC
TRBD1	TRBJ2-2	NA	TRBV5-1	CASSLDRGQNTGELFF	TGCGCCAGCAGCCTCGACAGGGGACAGAACACCGGGGAGCTGTTTTTT
TRBD2	TRBJ2-5	NA	TRBV5-1	CASSPVGRGETQYF	TGCGCCAGCAGCCCGGTGGGGAGGGGAGAGACCCAGTACTTC
NA	TRBJ2-1	NA	TRBV20-1	CSATTSNEQFF	TGCAGTGCTACCACTAGTAATGAGCAGTTCTTC